The present T cell receptor (beta chain) was sequenced within a study of early T cells in non-severe SARS-CoV-2 infection (dated by TCRdb to the early 2020s). For the wider study: TCR sequencing used bulk RNA from unsorted whole blood, so alpha and beta chains could not be paired. Points the paper makes about the study in general: VDJdb matching was skewed toward anti-spike CD8 responses, so virus-specific expansions were likely underestimated and private and CD4 specificities were missed.

This clonotype was counted at least ten times. Which antigen it targets is not known. Base qualities are not at hand, and no much larger clone is one base apart. From its cysteine to its phenylalanine, the CDR3 spans 19 amino acids. The retained sequence is limited to the CDR3, 57 bases, with the frame set at the first base. Looking up the germline V gene (reference sequence) yields CDR1 LGHDT and CDR2 YNNKEL. At the junction V is shortened by 4 bases and J by 0 bases; bases outside the gene matches: 12. A case-control design nested within a healthcare worker cohort in London, UK, was used, with weekly nasopharyngeal swab PCR tests and blood sampling performed. Healthcare workers were enrolled in the week of the UK lockdown, from 23 to 31 March 2020, and were followed every week for up to roughly 16 weeks. The library came from 5' RACE. The reads were generated on a NextSeq 500. In the TCR library protocol, unique molecular identifiers were attached to individual cDNA molecules to correct for PCR bias and sequencing error. TCR alpha and beta chains were both sequenced, and the abundances of alpha and beta sequences in each sample were closely correlated with each other. In the original analysis: Decombinator V4 was used to annotate TCR sequences for V gene, J gene and CDR3. Expanded TCRs were defined as changing significantly between any two time points under a Poisson model with p below 0.0001. TCR abundances were normalised to the total number of TCRs sequenced in each sample and reported as counts per million. TRAV1-2 paired with TRAJ12, TRAJ20 or TRAJ33 defined MAIT TCRs, while TRAV10 paired with TRAJ18 defined iNKT TCRs. VDJdb, accessed 1 November 2021, was searched for CMV, EBV and SARS-CoV-2 annotated TCRs, with TCRs annotated for multiple antigens excluded. TCRdb reprocessing: public reads trimmed at Q25 with fastp, clones called with MiXCR, in-frame beta chains kept. Identical CDR3 proteins give one entry, which carries the most common genes and DNA. Here the V and J calls rest on TCRdb's processing, not on the authors' analysis. In all, the sample holds tens of thousands of distinct CDR3 sequences, and 12% of those were seen once. The ten largest clones capture approximately 6.4% of the sample.

Material: whole blood. This receptor was taken from an adult who was a healthcare worker with PCR-confirmed SARS-CoV-2 infection or an uninfected control (not recorded which). The rearranged segments are TRBV3-1 and TRBJ2-4; TRBD2 matches 10 bases in the middle. The CDR3 region reads CASSPYSGGEHLAKNIQYF. The nucleotide sequence is given as TGTGCCAGCAGCCCATACAGCGGGGGGGAACACCTAGCCAAAAACATTCAGTACTTC.